The TCR beta chain described here comes from a study of Ad26.COV2.S vaccination and SARS-CoV-2 variants. As for the study in general: In the COV1001 trial, the donor was in the Ad26.COV2.S arm.

The treatment: approximately 18 received Ad26.COV2.S at low or high dose, single or two shots; five or six received placebo; per-sample allocation not given. Sampling was performed 63 days after the first vaccine or placebo injection. V was cut by 4 bases and J by 3 bases, with 8 bases left in between. The germline V gene encodes CDR1 SGHRS and CDR2 YFSETQ. The CDR3 consists of 12 residues. The assay was immunoSEQ multiplex PCR, and TCRdb's table has in-frame clones only and misses some. The sample consists of 300,000 to 400,000 clones, around 84% of them appearing once. This clone was detected once. This chain uses TRBV5-1 with TRBJ2-7; TRBD1 might be the D (7 bases). The sequences come from peripheral blood, collected in a trial of Ad26.COV2.S vaccine versus placebo. This TCR came from a person between 18 and 59 years old who received the Ad26.COV2.S COVID-19 vaccine or a placebo. CDR3 amino acids: CASSQGGYEQYF. The CDR3 nucleotides are TGCGCCAGCAGCCAGGGGGGCTACGAGCAGTACTTC.